The next 31 T cell receptor beta chains were all read from a single sample in a study of technical replicates of blood from several donors. Assay used: immunoSEQ multiplex PCR; TCRdb lists only in-frame clones, some missing. The table lists about 15,000 clones, approximately 78% of them singletons. Sequencing was carried out using PBMCs. The receptors stem from a human donor in good health.

The V call is TRBV11-2, the J call TRBJ1-3, with 9 positions matching TRBD1. The CDR3 is made up of 15 amino acids. Germline values: CDR1 SGHAT, CDR2 FQNNGV. J lost 4 bases, V lost 3 bases, and 4 bases had no gene match. As DNA, the CDR3 is TGTGCCAGCAGCTTCTTGGGACAGGGCGGAAACACCATATATTTT. Its translation is CASSFLGQGGNTIYF.

The chain recombines TRBV5-1 with TRBJ2-2, with TRBD2 as a possible D gene (6 bases). Trimming cost V 4 bases and J 0 bases, with 10 bases left between them. CDR1 and CDR2 (germline): SGHRS, YFSETQ. The CDR3 is 15 amino acids. The CDR3 here is CASSAGTSNTGELFF. The CDR3 region has the DNA TGCGCCAGCAGCGCCGGGACTTCGAACACCGGGGAGCTGTTTTTT.

The rearrangement joins TRBV9 to TRBJ2-2; 9 positions match TRBD2. The CDR3 consists of 17 residues. Germline V gene sequence: CDR1 SGDLS, CDR2 YYNGEE. The junction had 5 bases not matched to a gene; V was cut back by 0 bases and J by 2 bases. In DNA form, the CDR3 reads TGTGCCAGCAGCGTAGCCGGCGGGAGGGCCAACACCGGGGAGCTGTTTTTT. Encoded protein: CASSVAGGRANTGELFF.

The chain combines TRBV4-1 with TRBJ2-1, with a tentative D call TRBD2 (6 bases). Germline values: CDR1 MGHRA, CDR2 YSYEKL. The CDR3 spans 16 residues. Deletions cut 4 bases from V and 8 bases from J, with 21 bases between. The CDR3, as DNA: TGCGCCAGCAGCCCTAAGGGTCCGACTAGACGGGATGAGCAGTTCTTC. The encoded protein is CASSPKGPTRRDEQFF.

The genes are TRBV12-1 and TRBJ2-1; the DNA was not used to check the table's D call, TRBD2. TRBV12-1 is reported as a pseudogene. This CDR3 contains 16 residues. CDR3 sequence (DNA): TGTGCCAGCAGCTTCTTTACTAGATCCGAGTACAATGAGCAGTTCTTC. Translation: CASSFFTRSEYNEQFF.

This clone is a singleton in its sample. V and J are TRBV7-3 and TRBJ1-2; 7 nucleotides line up with TRBD1. The germline V gene has CDR1 SGHTA and CDR2 FQGTGA. This CDR3 spans 13 amino acids. V lost 8 bases to trimming and J lost 10 bases; unmatched junction nucleotides: 13. The CDR3 region is CASSAGGHFDYTF. Here the CDR3 DNA reads TGTGCCAGCTCAGCAGGGGGACACTTTGACTACACCTTC.

V and J are TRBV10-3 and TRBJ2-5, with 9 bases that match TRBD2. The CDR3 loop spans 14 amino acids. The junction had 9 bases not matched to a gene; V was cut back by 8 bases and J by 5 bases. Germline values: CDR1 ENHRY, CDR2 SYGVKD. The DNA of the CDR3 is TGTGCCATCCGCGGGGCGGGAGGGGGCGAGACCCAGTACTTC. Translating it yields CAIRGAGGGETQYF.

The chain couples TRBV19 to TRBJ1-5, with no clear D. The V end lost 9 bases, the J end lost 2 bases, and 20 bases lay between the germline ends. CDR1 is LNHDA, CDR2 SQIVND, per germline (reference sequence). The CDR3 has 16 residues. The CDR3 loop reads CASQRSGSQGNQPQHF. As DNA, the CDR3 is TGTGCCAGCCAAAGGTCGGGGTCGCAAGGCAATCAGCCCCAGCATTTT.

The rearrangement uses TRBV2 and TRBJ1-2; tentatively, D is TRBD1 (5 bases). The V and J ends lost 4 bases and 8 bases respectively, with 14 bases between them. CDR1 and CDR2 (germline): SNHLY, FYNNEI. CDR3 size: 13 residues. Here the CDR3 reads CASSAARAYGYTF. The CDR3 DNA is TGTGCCAGCAGTGCAGCCAGGGCTTACGGCTACACCTTC.

V and J are TRBV11-2 and TRBJ2-3, with D perhaps matching TRBD2 (5 bases). Germline-derived CDR1 and CDR2 are SGHAT and FQNNGV. Trimming took 3 bases from V and 1 from J, leaving 8 bases between them. The CDR3 is made up of 14 amino acids. The CDR3 DNA is TGTGCCAGCAGCTTCGGGGTAGGCACAGATACGCAGTATTTT. Protein product: CASSFGVGTDTQYF.

The rearrangement uses TRBV7-7 and TRBJ2-5; 7 bases are shared with TRBD2. Per the germline V gene, CDR1 is SSHAT and CDR2 is FNYEAQ (reference sequence). V was clipped by 5 bases and J by 2 bases; unmatched bases: 5. CDR3 length: 14 residues. This chain's CDR3 is CASSLGTTQETQYF. Written as DNA, the CDR3 is TGTGCCAGCAGCCTCGGGACTACGCAAGAGACCCAGTACTTC.

This chain connects TRBV7-9 to TRBJ2-2; D is undetermined. This CDR3 has 15 amino acids. The V and J ends lost 5 bases and 1 base respectively, with 11 bases between them. Germline CDR1 reads SEHNR; CDR2 reads FQNEAQ (reference sequence). The CDR3 coding sequence is TGTGCCAGCAGCCCCCAGTCAGAGAACACCGGGGAGCTGTTTTTT. Residues: CASSPQSENTGELFF.

The chain employs TRBV4-1 and TRBJ2-7, with 9 nucleotides matching TRBD1. Germline lookup yields CDR1 MGHRA and CDR2 YSYEKL. The junction had 6 bases not matched to a gene; V was cut back by 1 base and J by 2 bases. The CDR3 covers 16 residues. The CDR3 nucleotides read TGCGCCAGCAGCCAAGTGGGGACAGGGCCTACCTACGAGCAGTACTTC. Translation gives CASSQVGTGPTYEQYF.

The gene calls are TRBV19 and TRBJ2-7; 7 bases agree with TRBD1. CDR1 and CDR2 (germline): LNHDA, SQIVND (reference sequence). The V gene end was trimmed by 5 bases and the J gene end by 1 base; junction bases not matched to a gene: 11. The CDR3 is made up of 16 amino acids. Here the CDR3 DNA reads TGTGCCAGTAGTGGCACGACAGGGCTGGTATCCTACGAGCAGTACTTC. The encoded protein is CASSGTTGLVSYEQYF.

This clone was observed a few times. V gene TRBV7-9 combines with J gene TRBJ2-1; D is perhaps TRBD2 (6 bases). The CDR3 has 19 residues. Per germline, CDR1 SEHNR and CDR2 FQNEAQ (reference sequence). Trimming took off 2 bases at V and 4 bases at J, with 24 bases between the two ends. CDR3 DNA: TGTGCCAGCAGCTTATACGGCGGTGGGTCGGGAGCGAGGTACAATGAGCAGTTCTTC. The encoded protein is CASSLYGGGSGARYNEQFF.

The gene calls are TRBV11-3 and TRBJ2-1, with 9 nucleotides matching TRBD1. V lost 1 base to trimming and J lost 5 bases; unmatched junction nucleotides: 12. The CDR3 spans 18 residues. Germline V gene lookup returns CDR1 SGHNT and CDR2 YENEEA. The CDR3 sequence is CASSLALRDREPDNEQFF. CDR3 in DNA: TGTGCCAGCAGCTTAGCCCTCCGGGACAGGGAGCCCGACAATGAGCAGTTCTTC.

The chain carries TRBV7-6 and TRBJ1-1; TRBD1 might be the D (5 bases). This CDR3 is built from 14 residues. Germline values: CDR1 SGHVS, CDR2 FNYEAQ. Trimming took off 5 bases at V and 4 bases at J, with 14 bases between the two ends. CDR3 residues: CASSQGGSATEAFF. The DNA of the CDR3 is TGTGCCAGCAGCCAGGGAGGGTCGGCCACTGAAGCTTTCTTT.

The count of this clone is one. The rearrangement uses TRBV27 and TRBJ2-3; D is perhaps TRBD2 (6 bases). Germline-derived CDR1 and CDR2 are MNHEY and SMNVEV (reference sequence). The CDR3 extends over 17 amino acids. Trimming pared 4 bases from V and 2 bases from J, leaving 19 bases between. DNA of the CDR3: TGTGCCAGCAGTTCCCATGCTCTCGGGAGCCCCACAGATACGCAGTATTTT. Translation: CASSSHALGSPTDTQYF.

This chain links TRBV5-1 with TRBJ2-7; 11 bases align to TRBD1. J lost 6 bases, V lost 4 bases, and 9 bases had no gene match. Germline CDR1 and CDR2: SGHRS and YFSETQ. CDR3 length: 15 amino acids. The CDR3 bases are TGCGCCAGCAGCACAGGACAGGGGGCGGCGAGCGAGCAGTACTTC. This translates into CASSTGQGAASEQYF.

This rearrangement joins TRBV7-8 to TRBJ2-7, with 12 bases that match TRBD2. Per the germline V gene, CDR1 is SGHVS and CDR2 is FQNEAQ. This CDR3 contains 16 residues. The J segment lost 5 bases and the V segment lost 5 bases, leaving 10 bases of the junction unmatched. CDR3 DNA: TGTGCCAGCAGCCCCCAAGGACTAGCGGGATGGAACGAGCAGTACTTC. This gives the protein CASSPQGLAGWNEQYF.

This chain joins TRBV27 and TRBJ2-7; 7 nucleotides agree with TRBD2. Germline V gene data show CDR1 as MNHEY and CDR2 as SMNVEV (reference sequence). Trimming removed 3 bases from V and 3 bases from J; junction bases left unmatched: 8. The CDR3 is 15 amino acids. The CDR3 protein is CASSFSGGSLYEQYF. DNA of the CDR3: TGTGCCAGCAGTTTCTCGGGAGGTTCCCTCTACGAGCAGTACTTC.

This clone was observed a single time. The chain's CDR3 is CASSPRSGGDHYGYTF. The CDR3 DNA sequence: TGTGCCAGTAGTCCCCGATCGGGGGGAGATCACTATGGCTACACCTTC. The V gene is TRBV19, the J gene TRBJ1-2; D possibly corresponds to TRBD1 (5 bases). Germline values: CDR1 LNHDA, CDR2 SQIVND (reference sequence). The CDR3 runs 16 residues. Between the trimmed V and J ends, which lost 5 bases and 3 bases, there was a span of 19 bases.

The chain uses TRBV13 and TRBJ2-7; 13 nucleotides agree with TRBD2. This CDR3 has 15 amino acids. Germline CDR1 and CDR2: PRHDT and FYEKMQ (reference sequence). The V gene end was trimmed by 6 bases and the J gene end by 5 bases; junction bases not matched to a gene: 7. The CDR3 is CASSRLAGGTNEQYF. As DNA, the CDR3 is TGTGCCAGCAGTAGACTAGCGGGAGGTACCAACGAGCAGTACTTC. The whole variable domain, filled in from reference TRBV13 and TRBJ2-7, reads AAGVIQSPRHLIKEKRETATLKCYPIPRHDTVYWYQQGPGQDPQFLISFYEKMQSDKGSIPDRFSAQQFSDYHSELNMSSLELGDSALYFCASSRLAGGTNEQYFGPGTRLTVT.

The gene calls are TRBV4-2 and TRBJ2-7; TRBD2 might be the D (7 bases). V lost 4 bases to trimming and J lost 5 bases, with 18 bases between them. Germline CDR1 is LGHNA and CDR2 is YNFKEQ. The CDR3 has 15 amino acids. The CDR3 protein is CASSLGLGGRNEQYF. The CDR3 nucleotides are TGTGCCAGCAGCCTCGGCCTGGGGGGGCGGAACGAGCAGTACTTC.

The genes are TRBV7-6 and TRBJ2-1; 7 bases are a match to TRBD2. The germline V gene has CDR1 SGHVS and CDR2 FNYEAQ. The ends lost 4 bases at V and 3 bases at J; junction bases unmatched: 6. The CDR3 is 15 amino acids. In DNA, the CDR3 is TGTGCCAGCAGCTCAGAAGCGGGAAGCTACAATGAGCAGTTCTTC. This codes for CASSSEAGSYNEQFF.

The chain carries TRBV10-1 and TRBJ2-1; 12 nucleotides align to TRBD2. Germline V gene data show CDR1 as WNHNN and CDR2 as SYGVQD (reference sequence). The CDR3 runs 17 residues. Unmatched junction bases numbered 10, after V lost 4 bases and J lost 6 bases. CDR3 protein: CASSGGTSGPRPNEQFF. CDR3 sequence (DNA): TGCGCCAGCAGTGGTGGGACTAGCGGGCCTCGCCCCAATGAGCAGTTCTTC.

This chain joins TRBV6-4 and TRBJ2-7; possible D gene TRBD2, 5 bases. Trimming took 6 bases from V and 5 from J, leaving 17 bases between them. CDR3 length: 14 residues. CDR1 is MRHNA, CDR2 SNTAGT, per germline. DNA of the CDR3: TGTGCCAGCAGCCCAACTTGGGGAGTTCACGAGCAGTACTTC. Its translation: CASSPTWGVHEQYF.

The chain carries TRBV23-1 and TRBJ1-5; a possible D gene is TRBD1 (5 bases). TRBV23-1 is sorted into the ORF group, with uncertain function. CDR3 length equals 17 residues. V was cut by 2 bases and J by 2 bases, with 16 bases left in between. This chain's CDR3 is CASSQRDSGGCNQPQHF. CDR3 DNA: TGCGCCAGCAGTCAACGGGACTCCGGCGGTTGCAATCAGCCCCAGCATTTT.

The chain has TRBV7-9 and TRBJ2-7; D ambiguous. V lost 1 base to trimming and J lost 3 bases, with 13 bases between them. The CDR3 sequence is 15 residues long. From germline, CDR1 is SEHNR and CDR2 FQNEAQ (reference sequence). The CDR3 nucleotides read TGTGCCAGCAGCTTAGTGGAGCTACTTAACTACGAGCAGTACTTC. Its protein product is CASSLVELLNYEQYF.

The J gene is TRBJ2-1, the V gene TRBV6-1; D possibly corresponds to TRBD1 (6 bases). The germline gives CDR1 MNHNS, CDR2 SASEGT. The CDR3 has 10 amino acids. Trimming left V 8 bases short and J 13 bases short, with 12 bases between. In nucleotides, the CDR3 is TGTGCCAGCTACTACGGGACACAGTTCTTC. It specifies CASYYGTQFF.

This clone was counted only a few times. The gene calls are TRBV7-7 and TRBJ2-1; 11 bases fit TRBD1. J lost 6 bases, V lost 4 bases, and 2 bases had no gene match. This CDR3 has 14 amino acids. Germline loops: CDR1 SSHAT, CDR2 FNYEAQ (reference sequence). The DNA for the CDR3 is TGTGCCAGCAGCTCCGGGACAGGGGGCAATGAGCAGTTCTTC. Its protein product is CASSSGTGGNEQFF.